The rows below give T cell receptor beta chains drawn from one sample of a study of T-cell memory formation after mild COVID-19. Via MiXCR, TCRdb re-called the 5' RACE reads, giving one row per CDR3 protein. The sample carries approximately 210,000 distinct CDR3 sequences, about 27% recorded once. Sample: PBMCs or a T cell subset sorted from them (not recorded which). The receptors were gathered from an adult woman who had mild COVID-19 (a few samples of this study predate the infection). Cell type and time point are not known. Both conserved end residues are part of each CDR3. D genes are given only for firm matches. A row's size may be missing; if present it is once, few, many or a size class.

v_call	j_call	d_call	clone_size	cdr3_nt	cdr3_aa
TRBV30	TRBJ2-7	.	.	TGTGCCTGGAGTGCACAACAGTACGGCGAGCAGTACTTC	CAWSAQQYGEQYF
TRBV20-1	TRBJ2-7	.	.	TGCAGTGCTAGAGATAAAACCGGGCAGTACTTC	CSARDKTGQYF
TRBV6-5	TRBJ2-3	TRBD2	.	TGTGCCAGCACCTCTTCTGGAGCGGGAGGATCTACAGATACGCAGTATTTT	CASTSSGAGGSTDTQYF
TRBV7-7	TRBJ1-1	TRBD1	.	TGTGCTAGCAGCTTAGTGGACAGGGAGGCCACTGAAGCTTTCTTT	CASSLVDREATEAFF
TRBV7-8	TRBJ1-2	TRBD1	.	TGTGCCAGCAGCTTAGTAGGGACAGGACCCTTCGTCGTAGACTTCGACTATGGCTACACCTTC	CASSLVGTGPFVVDFDYGYTF
TRBV5-1	TRBJ2-4	.	.	TGCGCCAGCAGCTTGGCCGGCGGGGTAGGGGGAAACATTCAGTACTTC	CASSLAGGVGGNIQYF
TRBV7-6	TRBJ2-2	TRBD1	.	TGTGCCAGCAGCACGCACGACAGGGCCGGGGAGCTGTTTTTT	CASSTHDRAGELFF
TRBV29-1	TRBJ2-7	.	.	TGCAGCGTTGAAAGGGGCGGGCCCCCCTACGAGCAGTACTTC	CSVERGGPPYEQYF
TRBV20-1	TRBJ2-7	.	few	TGCAGTGCTAGAATAGGGGTTTCCTACGAGCAGTACTTC	CSARIGVSYEQYF
TRBV7-8	TRBJ1-1	.	.	TGTGCCAGCAGCCTCCGGGCCAGAGACACTGAAGCTTTCTTT	CASSLRARDTEAFF
TRBV9	TRBJ1-2	.	few	TGTGCCAGCAGCGGACTAGGGGTACATGGCTACACCTTC	CASSGLGVHGYTF
TRBV4-3	TRBJ2-1	.	.	TGCGCCAGCAGCTATGGGGGTAGCAATGAGCAGTTCTTC	CASSYGGSNEQFF
TRBV5-1	TRBJ2-2	.	.	TGCGCCAGCAGCTTGGACGGGACCAACACCGGGGAGCTGTTTTTT	CASSLDGTNTGELFF
TRBV5-1	TRBJ1-1	.	many	TGCGCCAGCAGCTTGGAAGATCTGAACACTGAAGGAGCTTTCTTT	CASSLEDLNTEGAFF
TRBV7-2	TRBJ2-1	TRBD2	.	TGTGCCAGCAGCCCCCGGACTAGCACGTACGCCTACAATGAGCAGTTCTTC	CASSPRTSTYAYNEQFF
TRBV7-3	TRBJ2-1	.	.	TGTGCCAGCAGCTTAGCGGTAAGCTCCTACAATGAGCAGTTCTTC	CASSLAVSSYNEQFF
TRBV7-8	TRBJ2-1	TRBD2	few	TGTGCCAGCAGCTTTACTAGCGACTCCTACAATGAGCAGTTCTTC	CASSFTSDSYNEQFF
TRBV14	TRBJ2-3	TRBD1	few	TGTGCCAGCAGCCAAGAAGGGACAGCTTTCTTGACAGATACGCAGTATTTT	CASSQEGTAFLTDTQYF
TRBV7-8	TRBJ2-1	TRBD2	few	TGTGCCAGCAGCCCAGACTATGGCGGGAGGGGGGCTGAGCAGTTCTTC	CASSPDYGGRGAEQFF
TRBV12-3/TRBV12-4	TRBJ2-3	TRBD2	few	TGTGCCAGCAGTTTAGTCTGGGGTAGCGGGTGGGCAGATACGCAGTATTTT	CASSLVWGSGWADTQYF
TRBV7-9	TRBJ2-1	.	few	TGTGCCAGCAGCTTATCCCTCCATGAGCAGTTCTTC	CASSLSLHEQFF
TRBV5-6	TRBJ2-3	TRBD2	.	TGTGCCAGCACCCTACTAGCGAAAGGAGGCACAGATACGCAGTATTTT	CASTLLAKGGTDTQYF
TRBV25-1	TRBJ1-1	.	.	TGTGCCAGCACAACGACAGGAAGAGCTGAAGCTTTCTTT	CASTTTGRAEAFF
TRBV12-5	TRBJ2-7	TRBD1	.	TGTGCTAGTGGCCGACAGGGTTCATACGAGCAGTACTTC	CASGRQGSYEQYF
TRBV19	TRBJ2-7	TRBD2	few	TGTGCCAGTAGTATTTTAGCGGGAGGAAACTACGAGCAGTACTTC	CASSILAGGNYEQYF
TRBV4-1	TRBJ2-7	.	.	TGCGCCAGCAGCCAACCAACCCTACAACTAGCTTCCCGAACCTACGAGCAGTACTTC	CASSQPTLQLASRTYEQYF
TRBV2	TRBJ1-4	TRBD1	once	TGTGCCAGCAACCCGGGACAGGGGCGAGGAGAAAAACTGTTTTTT	CASNPGQGRGEKLFF
TRBV29-1	TRBJ2-3	TRBD2	.	TGCAGCGTTGGTTCGGGACTAGCGGGTTATACGCAGTATTTT	CSVGSGLAGYTQYF
TRBV5-6	TRBJ2-3	.	few	TGTGCCAGCAGCTCAATACGACTCCAGGATACGCAGTATTTT	CASSSIRLQDTQYF
TRBV5-1	TRBJ1-2	TRBD1	.	TGCGCCAGCAGCTTGGGCGGGACAGGGGATGGCTACACCTTC	CASSLGGTGDGYTF
TRBV3-1	TRBJ1-1	.	.	TGTGCCAGCAGTTGGGGGGCGCGGAGTATGATTGAAGCTTTCTTT	CASSWGARSMIEAFF
TRBV7-6	TRBJ2-5	.	.	TGTGCCAGCAGCCCTAGGTGGACAGAAGAGACCCAGTACTTC	CASSPRWTEETQYF
TRBV6-2/TRBV6-3	TRBJ2-3	.	.	TGTGCCAGCAAACGCGGGCCGAGCACAGATACGCAGTATTTT	CASKRGPSTDTQYF
TRBV15	TRBJ2-7	TRBD2	few	TGTGCCACCAGTCACGGTGGCGGGAGGTTCGCATACGAGCAGTACTTC	CATSHGGGRFAYEQYF
TRBV30	TRBJ1-1	.	few	TGTGCCTGGACGACAGTAAACACTGAAGCTTTCTTT	CAWTTVNTEAFF
TRBV20-1	TRBJ1-6	.	.	TGCAGTGCCCCCCCCTTGGCAGGGAGTAATTCACCCCTCCACTTT	CSAPPLAGSNSPLHF
TRBV29-1	TRBJ2-3	.	.	TGCAGCGTTGTTCCAACACGGGGAGCTAGCACAGATACGCAGTATTTT	CSVVPTRGASTDTQYF
TRBV6-2/TRBV6-3	TRBJ1-5	.	.	TGTGCCACTAGAAGGGGTAGTGGGAGCAATCAGCCCCAGCATTTT	CATRRGSGSNQPQHF
TRBV2	TRBJ2-1	TRBD2	few	TGTGCCAGCAGGGGGACTAGCGGGGGGTACACGCAGTTCTTC	CASRGTSGGYTQFF
TRBV29-1	TRBJ2-1	TRBD2	.	TGCAGCGTCCTAGCGGGAGACTACAATGAGCAGTTCTTC	CSVLAGDYNEQFF
TRBV20-1	TRBJ2-1	.	.	TGCAGTGCTAGAGTCGGGTATGATGAGCAGTTCTTC	CSARVGYDEQFF
TRBV24-1	TRBJ2-1	TRBD2	.	TGTGCCACCAGTTGGGGAGGTAGCGGGAGCTCCTACAATGAGCAGTTCTTC	CATSWGGSGSSYNEQFF